The 9 T cell receptor beta chains in this list originate from one sample, sequenced in a study of blood T cell repertoires in COVID-19. The method was immunoSEQ multiplex PCR; TCRdb's version includes in-frame clones alone and lacks a portion of them. This table has approximately 200,000 clones, roughly 85% appearing once. The sample was PBMCs or T cells enriched from blood (not recorded which). The receptor set was obtained from a man aged 35-49 years who had recovered from COVID-19.

V gene TRBV14 combines with J gene TRBJ1-2; perhaps TRBD1 as D (5 bases). The ends were cut back, 1 base at V and 0 bases at J, with 6 bases in the middle. Germline V CDR1 and CDR2: SGHDN, FVKESK. There are 14 residues in the CDR3. CDR3 sequence (DNA): TGTGCCAGCAGCCAAGTGACAGCTAACTATGGCTACACCTTC. It encodes CASSQVTANYGYTF. Full variable domain (outside the CDR3, taken from reference TRBV14 and TRBJ1-2): EAGVTQFPSHSVIEKGQTVTLRCDPISGHDNLYWYRRVMGKEIKFLLHFVKESKQDESGMPNNRFLAERTGGTYSTLKVQPAELEDSGVYFCASSQVTANYGYTFGSGTRLTVV.

This chain links TRBV4-1 with TRBJ1-4, with D possibly being TRBD1 (6 bases). Germline lookup yields CDR1 MGHRA and CDR2 YSYEKL. V gave up 2 bases and J gave up 8 bases, with 15 bases separating them. There are 15 residues in the CDR3. The CDR3 spells CASSQRQAEVEKLFF. CDR3 nucleotide sequence: TGCGCCAGCAGCCAAAGACAGGCCGAAGTGGAAAAACTGTTTTTT.

In its sample, this clone was seen once. This chain connects TRBV7-2 to TRBJ2-1; maybe TRBD2 (6 bases). Trimming removed 3 bases from V and 7 bases from J, with 13 bases in between. The germline gives CDR1 SGHTA, CDR2 FQGNSA. The CDR3 extends over 14 amino acids. In DNA form, the CDR3 reads TGTGCCAGCAGCTTGGGAGGAGACCTAAATGAGCAGTTCTTC. This translates into CASSLGGDLNEQFF.

J is TRBJ2-5 and V is TRBV10-3; a possible D gene is TRBD2 (6 bases). Between the trimmed V and J ends, which lost 7 bases and 5 bases, there was a span of 23 bases. Germline loops: CDR1 ENHRY, CDR2 SYGVKD. There are 16 residues in the CDR3. The CDR3 spells CAINPGLGNGAETQYF. The CDR3 DNA reads TGTGCCATCAACCCGGGACTCGGAAACGGAGCGGAGACCCAGTACTTC.

The rearrangement links TRBV18 to TRBJ1-3, with 7 bases lining up with TRBD1. Germline V gives CDR1 KGHSH, CDR2 LQKENI. Trimming took 7 bases from V and 4 from J; bases not matched to a gene: 10. This CDR3 is built from 15 residues. The CDR3 DNA follows: TGTGCCAGCTGCCCCGACAGGGACGAAGGAAACACCATATATTTT. Translated, it gives CASCPDRDEGNTIYF.

V gene TRBV4-1 combines with J gene TRBJ2-7, with 8 nucleotides matching TRBD1. Germline V lookup: CDR1 MGHRA, CDR2 YSYEKL. The CDR3 loop spans 16 amino acids. The junction had 11 bases not matched to a gene; V was cut back by 2 bases and J by 5 bases. CDR3 sequence: CASSQLTRGLSNEQYF. CDR3 DNA sequence: TGCGCCAGCAGCCAACTTACCAGGGGGCTGTCGAACGAGCAGTACTTC.

V and J are TRBV24-1 and TRBJ2-3; 7 bases match TRBD2. This CDR3 contains 16 residues. With 2 bases clipped from V and 6 bases from J, the junction kept 10 bases outside the gene matches. From germline, CDR1 is KGHDR and CDR2 SFDVKD. The CDR3: CATSDSTSAARDTQYF. CDR3 nucleotide sequence: TGTGCCACCAGTGATTCCACTAGCGCCGCACGGGATACGCAGTATTTT.

The rearrangement links TRBV2 to TRBJ2-7; 7 positions agree with TRBD1. The CDR3 consists of 15 residues. CDR1 is SNHLY, CDR2 FYNNEI, per germline. With 6 bases clipped from V and 3 bases from J, the junction kept 11 bases outside the gene matches. The CDR3 loop is CASSDLGQAGYEQYF. For the CDR3, the DNA is TGTGCCAGCAGCGATCTCGGACAGGCTGGCTACGAGCAGTACTTC.

The V and J genes are TRBV30 and TRBJ2-1, with a possible D match to TRBD1 (5 bases). Trimming took off 3 bases at V and 9 bases at J, with 12 bases between the two ends. This CDR3 is 12 amino acids long. Germline V lookup: CDR1 GTSNPN, CDR2 SVGIG (reference sequence). The CDR3 here is CAWRDIRSEQFF. The CDR3, as DNA: TGTGCCTGGAGGGACATTCGAAGTGAGCAGTTCTTC. Looking up the rest from reference TRBV30 and TRBJ2-1 gives the full variable domain: SQTIHQWPATLVQPVGSPLSLECTVEGTSNPNLYWYRQAAGRGLQLLFYSVGIGQISSEVPQNLSASRPQDRQFILSSKKLLLSDSGFYLCAWRDIRSEQFFGPGTRLTVL.